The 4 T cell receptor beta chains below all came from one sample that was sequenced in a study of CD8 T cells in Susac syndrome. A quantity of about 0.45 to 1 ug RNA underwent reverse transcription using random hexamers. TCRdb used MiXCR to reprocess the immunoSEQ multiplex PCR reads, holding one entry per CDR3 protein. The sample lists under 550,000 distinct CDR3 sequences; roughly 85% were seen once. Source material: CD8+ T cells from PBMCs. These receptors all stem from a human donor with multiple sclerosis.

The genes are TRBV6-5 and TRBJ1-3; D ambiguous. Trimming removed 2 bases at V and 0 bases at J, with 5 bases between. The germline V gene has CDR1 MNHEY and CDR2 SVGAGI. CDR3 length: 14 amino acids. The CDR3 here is CASSYGASGNTIYF. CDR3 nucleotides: TGTGCCAGCAGTTACGGTGCCTCTGGAAACACCATATATTTT.

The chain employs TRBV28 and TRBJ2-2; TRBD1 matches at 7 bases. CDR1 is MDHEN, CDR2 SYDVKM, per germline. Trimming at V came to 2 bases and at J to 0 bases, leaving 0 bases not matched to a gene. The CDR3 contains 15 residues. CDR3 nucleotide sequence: TGTGCCAGCAGTTTAGACAGGGCGAACACCGGGGAGCTGTTTTTT. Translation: CASSLDRANTGELFF.

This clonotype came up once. CDR3 nucleotides: TGCAGTGCTAGAGGGCAGGGCACAGATACGCAGTATTTT. This sequence encodes CSARGQGTDTQYF. This sequence joins TRBV20-1 and TRBJ2-3; D gene ambiguous. CDR1 is DFQATT, CDR2 SNEGSKA, per germline (reference sequence). Trimming shortened V by 1 base and J by 1 base, and 6 bases separated the two germline ends. This CDR3 has 13 residues.

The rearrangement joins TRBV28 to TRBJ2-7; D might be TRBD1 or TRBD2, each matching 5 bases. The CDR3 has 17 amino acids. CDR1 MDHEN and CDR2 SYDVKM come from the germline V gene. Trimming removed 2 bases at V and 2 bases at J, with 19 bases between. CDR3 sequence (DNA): TGTGCCAGCAGTTTACGGTCCGGCCTAGGGACGACCTACGAGCAGTACTTC. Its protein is CASSLRSGLGTTYEQYF. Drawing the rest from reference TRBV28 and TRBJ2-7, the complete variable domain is DVKVTQSSRYLVKRTGEKVFLECVQDMDHENMFWYRQDPGLGLRLIYFSYDVKMKEKGDIPEGYSVSREKKERFSLILESASTNQTSMYLCASSLRSGLGTTYEQYFGPGTRLTVT.